The 19 T cell receptor beta chains below were found in one sample sequenced in a study of blood T cell repertoires in COVID-19. Some clones are missing from TCRdb's copy, which holds only in-frame ones; the method was immunoSEQ multiplex PCR. The sample carries approximately 130,000 clones, approximately 80% recorded once. The sequenced sample consisted of peripheral blood. The receptor source for this set is a man aged 80 or over with acute or convalescent COVID-19.

Regarding this clone: Other DNA sequences from this sample encode an identical CDR3 as well. The J gene is TRBJ2-3, the V gene TRBV18; 10 positions match TRBD1. V lost 3 bases to trimming and J lost 1 base; unmatched junction nucleotides: 1. From germline, CDR1 is KGHSH and CDR2 LQKENI. This CDR3 has 15 residues. The CDR3 DNA sequence: TGTGCCAGCTCACCCGGGACAGGGGGCACAGATACGCAGTATTTT. Residues: CASSPGTGGTDTQYF.

V usage is TRBV7-2 and J usage is TRBJ1-2, with D tentatively TRBD1 (6 bases). The V gene's germline CDR1 is SGHTA and CDR2 FQGNSA. Trimming cost V 1 base and J 6 bases, with 15 bases left between them. This CDR3 region has 15 residues. CDR3 protein: CASSLVAGVGHGYTF. In DNA form, the CDR3 reads TGTGCCAGCAGCTTAGTCGCAGGGGTAGGGCATGGCTACACCTTC.

This chain uses TRBV5-1 with TRBJ2-4, with 9 positions matching TRBD1. Germline loops: CDR1 SGHRS, CDR2 YFSETQ. CDR3 length: 15 residues. V shed 0 bases, J shed 6 bases, and the junction held 4 bases outside the gene matches. CDR3 amino acids: CASSLGTGQGNIQYF. The CDR3 DNA is TGCGCCAGCAGCTTGGGCACGGGACAGGGAAACATTCAGTACTTC.

V usage is TRBV5-1 and J usage is TRBJ1-1, with 9 bases aligning to TRBD1. This CDR3 comprises 16 residues. V shed 0 bases, J shed 4 bases, and the junction held 7 bases outside the gene matches. Germline loops: CDR1 SGHRS, CDR2 YFSETQ. The CDR3 sequence is CASSLAGTGSGTEAFF. In DNA form, the CDR3 reads TGCGCCAGCAGCTTGGCCGGGACAGGGAGTGGCACTGAAGCTTTCTTT.

The CDR3 DNA reads as TGTGCCGGAAGGACAGATTCTAACTATGGCTACACCTTC. Its translation: CAGRTDSNYGYTF. The rearrangement joins TRBV2 to TRBJ1-2; the D gene is possibly TRBD1 (6 bases). The CDR3 has 13 amino acids. In germline, CDR1 is SNHLY, CDR2 FYNNEI. The germline V and J ends were trimmed by 11 bases and 0 bases, with 13 bases remaining between them.

The V call is TRBV7-9, the J call TRBJ2-1, with 11 bases lining up with TRBD2. Per germline, CDR1 SEHNR and CDR2 FQNEAQ (reference sequence). The CDR3 extends over 16 amino acids. Trimming at V came to 6 bases and at J to 9 bases, leaving 13 bases not matched to a gene. The CDR3 here is CASRLTSGAPLGEQFF. Here the CDR3 DNA reads TGTGCCAGCAGATTGACTAGCGGGGCCCCGCTTGGTGAGCAGTTCTTC.

The chain joins TRBV3-1 (or the pseudogene TRBV3-2) to TRBJ1-2; perhaps TRBD1 as D (6 bases). This CDR3 is 14 amino acids long. Trimming cost V 2 bases and J 2 bases, with 9 bases left between them. From germline, CDR1 is LGHDT and CDR2 YNNKEL (reference sequence). The DNA for the CDR3 is TGTGCCAGCAGCCAACCCGGACAGAACTATGGCTACACCTTC. The encoded protein is CASSQPGQNYGYTF.

The V gene is TRBV3-1 (or the pseudogene TRBV3-2), the J gene TRBJ2-2, with 12 bases that match TRBD2. The CDR3 runs to 16 residues. V gave up 3 bases and J gave up 5 bases; unmatched junction bases: 4. Germline V gene data show CDR1 as LGHDT and CDR2 as YNNKEL (reference sequence). The CDR3 region has the DNA TGTGCCAGCAGCCAGCTAGCGGGGGGGCCGACCGGGGAGCTGTTTTTT. It codes for CASSQLAGGPTGELFF.

The genes are TRBV5-1 and TRBJ2-5; 7 positions match TRBD1. Germline CDR1 reads SGHRS; CDR2 reads YFSETQ. This CDR3 comprises 14 residues. After removal of 1 base from V and 8 bases from J, the junction contained 8 bases not matched to a gene. The CDR3 bases are TGCGCCAGCAGCTTGTACAGGGACAGTGGAACCCAGTACTTC. Translation gives CASSLYRDSGTQYF.

The chain has TRBV5-1 and TRBJ2-2, with D perhaps matching TRBD1 (6 bases). Trimming pared 5 bases from V and 0 bases from J, leaving 14 bases between. Germline loops: CDR1 SGHRS, CDR2 YFSETQ. The length of the CDR3 is 16 residues. CDR3 in DNA: TGCGCCAGCAGTTTTTCCGGGACACCGAACACCGGGGAGCTGTTTTTT. It yields the protein CASSFSGTPNTGELFF.

The rearrangement joins TRBV28 to TRBJ1-2; maybe TRBD1 (6 bases). Germline V gene sequence: CDR1 MDHEN, CDR2 SYDVKM. The length of the CDR3 is 12 residues. Trimming removed 8 bases at V and 6 bases at J, with 13 bases between. Written as DNA, the CDR3 is TGTGCCAGCCAGGGGAGGGGGGATGGCTACACCTTC. As protein: CASQGRGDGYTF.

This clone has a handful of counts. The CDR3 sequence: CASSQRDRGGCEQYF. CDR3 nucleotides: TGCGCCAGCAGTCAAAGGGACAGGGGAGGTTGCGAGCAGTACTTC. The chain recombines TRBV23-1 with TRBJ2-7, with 10 bases identical to TRBD1. TRBV23-1 is flagged as an ORF with uncertain function. The CDR3 runs 15 residues. The J segment lost 6 bases and the V segment lost 2 bases, leaving 7 bases of the junction unmatched.

Concerning this clone: A junction boundary mismatches the germline segment, possibly from a read error. This rearrangement joins TRBV5-1 to TRBJ2-1, with TRBD2 matching 9 bases. This CDR3 has 16 amino acids. Germline-derived CDR1 and CDR2 are SGHRS and YFSETQ. The CDR3 bases are TGCGCCCGCAGCTGGGAGGGCGGGGGGGCGTGGGGGAGCCGGTTCTTC. It is translated as CARSWEGGGAWGSRFF.

The genes are TRBV4-3 and TRBJ1-5, with D unclear. Germline V gene lookup returns CDR1 LGHNA and CDR2 YSLEER. This CDR3 region has 13 residues. With 2 bases removed from V and 6 bases from J, the gap between germline ends came to 8 bases. In DNA form, the CDR3 reads TGCGCCAGCAGCCAACGAGATGGTCAGCCCCAGCATTTT. It codes for CASSQRDGQPQHF.

The genes are TRBV5-1 and TRBJ2-3, with D perhaps TRBD2 (5 bases). CDR1 and CDR2 (germline): SGHRS, YFSETQ. With 2 bases removed from V and 4 bases from J, the gap between germline ends came to 14 bases. The length of the CDR3 is 15 residues. CDR3 residues: CASSFTRQSPDTQYF. The CDR3 DNA reads as TGCGCCAGCAGCTTTACTAGGCAGTCCCCAGATACGCAGTATTTT. Together with reference TRBV5-1 and TRBJ2-3, the CDR3 gives the full variable domain: KAGVTQTPRYLIKTRGQQVTLSCSPISGHRSVSWYQQTPGQGLQFLFEYFSETQRNKGNFPGRFSGRQFSNSRSEMNVSTLELGDSALYLCASSFTRQSPDTQYFGPGTRLTVL.

This clone was seen a handful of times. This chain uses TRBV18 with TRBJ2-1; 12 nucleotides line up with TRBD1. Trimming at V came to 4 bases and at J to 9 bases, leaving 4 bases not matched to a gene. The CDR3 loop spans 14 amino acids. Looked up from germline, CDR1 is KGHSH and CDR2 is LQKENI. CDR3 protein: CASSQGTGGFEQFF. Here the CDR3 DNA reads TGTGCCAGCTCACAAGGGACAGGGGGCTTTGAGCAGTTCTTC.

The rearrangement uses TRBV6-5 and TRBJ1-4, with D tentatively TRBD1 (5 bases). The length of the CDR3 is 15 residues. Germline V gives CDR1 MNHEY, CDR2 SVGAGI. V was pared by 6 bases and J by 3 bases, with 14 bases between. The CDR3: CASSPGGVSNEKLFF. Written as DNA, the CDR3 is TGTGCCAGCAGCCCGGGGGGAGTGTCTAATGAAAAACTGTTTTTT.

The chain employs TRBV14 and TRBJ2-5; D remains ambiguous. V dropped 0 bases and J dropped 1 base, with 6 bases sitting between them. CDR3 length equals 14 residues. Germline loops: CDR1 SGHDN, CDR2 FVKESK. The CDR3: CASSQDTVQETQYF. CDR3 sequence (DNA): TGTGCCAGCAGCCAAGATACAGTCCAAGAGACCCAGTACTTC.

This clone has just a few counts. V and J are TRBV6-5 and TRBJ1-1; D possibly corresponds to TRBD1 (6 bases). The CDR3 totals 14 residues. The V and J ends lost 5 bases and 4 bases respectively, with 14 bases between them. The germline gives CDR1 MNHEY, CDR2 SVGAGI. The CDR3 nucleotides read TGTGCCAGCAGTAAGGACAGACTCCTCACTGAAGCTTTCTTT. Protein product: CASSKDRLLTEAFF.